One sample yielded the 23 T cell receptor beta chains listed below, sequenced in a study of T cell repertoires in cytomegalovirus infection. TCRdb reanalysed the reads using MiXCR and keeps one entry per CDR3 protein. The top ten hold 13% of the sample, which has about a million distinct CDR3 sequences, about 33% seen once. No antigen is known for these receptors. This material consisted of cultured CD8+ T cells from PBMCs, taken from culture after CMV antigen stimulation. These receptors all come from a human donor in good health (CMV status not recorded). Some clones in this sample may be carry-over from other donors' samples.

The gene calls are TRBV6-6 and TRBJ1-1; D is unresolved. This CDR3 comprises 15 residues. Trimming removed 6 bases at V and 1 base at J, with 15 bases between. In germline, CDR1 is MNHNY, CDR2 SVGAGI (reference sequence). The CDR3 DNA is TGTGCCAGCAGCCCCGGTTGGGGTACGAACACTGAAGCTTTCTTT. This encodes CASSPGWGTNTEAFF.

This clonotype was detected a few times. The rearrangement links TRBV27 to TRBJ2-1; D may correspond to TRBD1 or TRBD2 (5 bases each). The germline V gene has CDR1 MNHEY and CDR2 SMNVEV (reference sequence). The CDR3 runs to 11 residues. V was cut by 7 bases and J by 15 bases, with 16 bases left in between. The CDR3 region has the DNA TGTGCCAGCAACCGGGACCGCCAGTGGTTCTTC. Its translation is CASNRDRQWFF.

This clonotype was seen many times. The chain employs TRBV7-8 and TRBJ2-7; D possibly corresponds to TRBD1 (6 bases). The CDR3 is 15 residues long. Between the trimmed V and J ends, which lost 5 bases and 5 bases, there was a span of 19 bases. Germline CDR1 SGHVS, CDR2 FQNEAQ. The CDR3 DNA is TGTGCCAGCAGCCCCCGTAAGGGGGTATGGGACGAGCAGTACGTC. Translated, it gives CASSPRKGVWDEQYV.

This clonotype was counted once. V and J are TRBV20-1 and TRBJ2-7; D might be TRBD2 (5 bases). Trimming took off 5 bases at V and 6 bases at J, with 23 bases between the two ends. CDR3 length: 15 residues. CDR1 is DFQATT, CDR2 SNEGSKA, per germline (reference sequence). The DNA of the CDR3 is TGCAGTGCTGGATCCCCTGTGGGGAGATGGGGCGAGCAGTACTTC. Translating it yields CSAGSPVGRWGEQYF.

The rearrangement links TRBV15 to TRBJ2-2; D gene ambiguous. Looked up from germline, CDR1 is LNHNV and CDR2 is YYDKDF (reference sequence). Trimming shortened V by 3 bases and J by 7 bases, and 6 bases separated the two germline ends. This CDR3 has 12 amino acids. CDR3 region: CATSSDSGELFF. Written as DNA, the CDR3 is TGTGCCACCAGCAGCGATAGCGGGGAGCTGTTTTTT. The full variable domain, its missing parts supplied by reference TRBV15 and TRBJ2-2, is DAMVIQNPRYQVTQFGKPVTLSCSQTLNHNVMYWYQQKSSQAPKLLFHYYDKDFNNEADTPDNFQSRRPNTSFCFLDIRSPGLGDTAMYLCATSSDSGELFFGEGSRLTVL.

V usage is TRBV28 and J usage is TRBJ2-5; maybe TRBD1 (5 bases). Trimming shortened V by 3 bases and J by 4 bases, and 15 bases separated the two germline ends. This CDR3 is 15 amino acids long. Per the germline V gene, CDR1 is MDHEN and CDR2 is SYDVKM. CDR3 coding DNA: TGTGCCAGCAGTTTTTTCAGGGCCCTTTTAGAGACCCAGTACTTC. Protein product: CASSFFRALLETQYF.

This chain uses TRBV7-8 with TRBJ1-5; weak D call: TRBD1 (6 bases). This CDR3 has 18 amino acids. Germline V gives CDR1 SGHVS, CDR2 FQNEAQ. V shed 5 bases and J shed 5 bases, with 25 bases lying between them. CDR3 loop: CASSPPQVDRQNDQPQHF. In nucleotides, the CDR3 is TGTGCCAGCAGCCCCCCCCAGGTGGACAGACAGAATGATCAGCCCCAGCATTTT. The full variable domain, with the rest looked up from reference TRBV7-8 and TRBJ1-5, is GAGVSQSPRYKVAKRGQDVALRCDPISGHVSLFWYQQALGQGPEFLTYFQNEAQLDKSGLPSDRFFAERPEGSVSTLKIQRTQQEDSAVYLCASSPPQVDRQNDQPQHFGDGTRLSIL.

The chain has TRBV5-6 and TRBJ2-1; 8 positions match TRBD2. Germline assignment: CDR1 SGHDT and CDR2 YYEEEE. The CDR3 has 15 amino acids. V lost 6 bases to trimming and J lost 7 bases; unmatched junction nucleotides: 12. The CDR3 spells CASTFSGAPWNEQFF. The CDR3 bases are TGTGCCAGCACCTTTAGCGGGGCCCCGTGGAATGAGCAGTTCTTC.

The rearrangement uses TRBV7-9 and TRBJ1-2; 10 bases are a match to TRBD1. CDR1 SEHNR and CDR2 FQNEAQ come from the germline V gene (reference sequence). The CDR3 runs 15 residues. V was pared by 5 bases and J by 3 bases, with 6 bases of the junction left unmatched. The CDR3 region has the DNA TGTGCCAGCAGCCACGGGACAGGGGTCGACTATGGCTACACCTTC. Amino acids: CASSHGTGVDYGYTF.

This sequence joins TRBV6-5 and TRBJ2-1; 7 nucleotides match TRBD2. The CDR3 length is 19 residues. Germline CDR1 is MNHEY and CDR2 is SVGAGI. The ends lost 0 bases at V and 8 bases at J; junction bases unmatched: 19. The CDR3 DNA is TGTGCCAGCAGTTACTCAGGGTTCTTAGCGGGCGGTTCCAATGATGAGCAGTTCTTC. Protein: CASSYSGFLAGGSNDEQFF.

The CDR3 coding sequence is TGTGCCAGCAGTGAAGAAAGGGCAAGCTACAATGAGCAGTTCTTC. It codes for CASSEERASYNEQFF. The chain employs TRBV6-1 and TRBJ2-1; D not certain. CDR3 length: 15 residues. Looked up from germline, CDR1 is MNHNS and CDR2 is SASEGT. V lost 1 base and J 3 bases, leaving 10 bases between the germline ends.

On this clonotype itself: Given a much more abundant clone one base away, this may be a read error. J is TRBJ2-7 and V is TRBV7-9; unclear D gene. Germline CDR1 is SEHNR and CDR2 is FQNEAQ (reference sequence). V lost 3 bases, J lost 2 bases, and 14 bases lay in between. The CDR3 has 15 residues. The CDR3 is CASSLDTPPAYEQYF. The CDR3, as DNA: TGTGCCAGCAGCTTGGATACTCCTCCGGCCTACGAGCAGTACTTC.

The chain carries TRBV6-5 and TRBJ1-2; D is possibly TRBD1 (5 bases). Deletions cut 1 base from V and 4 bases from J, with 13 bases between. The V gene's germline CDR1 is MNHEY and CDR2 SVGAGI. The CDR3 sequence is 15 residues long. The CDR3 DNA follows: TGTGCCAGCAGTTACTTTATCCAGGGAGGCTATGGCTACACCTTC. Translated, it gives CASSYFIQGGYGYTF.

This clonotype was seen many times. The chain combines TRBV19 with TRBJ1-5; no definite D call. CDR1 is LNHDA, CDR2 SQIVND, per germline (reference sequence). The CDR3 totals 15 residues. V lost 1 base and J 0 bases, leaving 7 bases between the germline ends. The CDR3 here is CASSIGPYSNQPQHF. The CDR3 DNA reads TGTGCCAGTAGTATAGGACCTTATAGCAATCAGCCCCAGCATTTT.

The chain employs TRBV7-9 and TRBJ2-2; D unresolved. There are 16 residues in the CDR3. CDR1 SEHNR and CDR2 FQNEAQ come from the germline V gene (reference sequence). V lost 5 bases and J lost 1, with 14 bases in between. CDR3 sequence: CASSTGSRGNTGELFF. CDR3 nucleotides: TGTGCCAGCAGCACCGGGTCTCGAGGGAACACCGGGGAGCTGTTTTTT.

This sequence joins TRBV7-8 and TRBJ2-7; TRBD2 aligns across 8 bases. The CDR3 is 15 residues long. V was clipped by 5 bases and J by 7 bases; unmatched bases: 13. In germline, CDR1 is SGHVS, CDR2 FQNEAQ. The CDR3 loop is CASSGRVSGASEQYV. The CDR3 DNA reads as TGTGCCAGCAGCGGGAGGGTTAGCGGGGCAAGTGAGCAGTACGTC.

This clonotype was detected only a few times. This chain uses TRBV25-1 with TRBJ2-7, with D perhaps TRBD2 (5 bases). This CDR3 region has 17 residues. Germline-derived CDR1 and CDR2 are MGHDK and SYGVNS. V was shortened by 5 bases and J by 0 bases, with 20 bases between the two germline ends. CDR3 in DNA: TGTGCCAGCAGTTCCCCCTTCGCGGGCGTCAGCTCCTACGAGCAGTACTTC. Translated, it gives CASSSPFAGVSSYEQYF.

The J gene is TRBJ2-1, the V gene TRBV29-1, with 9 bases identical to TRBD2. J gave up 0 bases and V 1 base, and 4 bases lay outside the gene matches. This CDR3 contains 16 residues. CDR1 is SQVTM and CDR2 is ANQGSEA in the germline V gene. Here the CDR3 reads CSVEGGGAFSYNEQFF. DNA of the CDR3: TGCAGCGTTGAAGGCGGGGGGGCCTTCTCCTACAATGAGCAGTTCTTC.

This chain uses TRBV12-5 with TRBJ2-5; D gene uncertain. The germline CDR1 and CDR2 sequences are LGHNT and FRNRAP. V dropped 1 base and J dropped 7 bases, with 7 bases sitting between them. The CDR3 is made up of 12 amino acids. The chain's CDR3 is CASGLGFGTQYF. CDR3 nucleotides: TGTGCTAGTGGTTTGGGATTTGGGACCCAGTACTTC.

V gene TRBV19 combines with J gene TRBJ2-2; TRBD2 aligns across 10 bases. Trimming took 11 bases from V and 7 from J; bases not matched to a gene: 10. CDR1 is LNHDA, CDR2 SQIVND, per germline (reference sequence). This CDR3 contains 14 residues. The CDR3 DNA reads as TGTGCCTCTAGCGGGGGTATCGGTGGCGGGGAGCTGTTTTTT. The encoded protein is CASSGGIGGGELFF.

The chain links TRBV27 to TRBJ1-2; a weak D match, TRBD1 (6 bases). Trimming took off 9 bases at V and 9 bases at J, with 29 bases between the two ends. This CDR3 spans 16 amino acids. Germline V gives CDR1 MNHEY, CDR2 SMNVEV (reference sequence). The CDR3 nucleotides are TGTGCCAGGTTCAGCAAGACTCCGGGGGCCGGCTTTCGCTACACCTTC. This encodes CARFSKTPGAGFRYTF.

This clonotype was seen only a few times. This chain connects TRBV15 to TRBJ2-3; a weak D match, TRBD2 (6 bases). The CDR3 contains 15 residues. CDR1 is LNHNV and CDR2 is YYDKDF in the germline V gene (reference sequence). V was pared by 1 base and J by 2 bases, with 10 bases between. Here the CDR3 DNA reads TGTGCCACCAGCAGAGGTGGGGGGACCACAGATACGCAGTATTTT. Its protein is CATSRGGGTTDTQYF.

This clonotype was counted between two and nine times. The chain links TRBV10-2 to TRBJ1-2; TRBD1 agrees at 9 bases. Germline V CDR1 and CDR2: WSHSY, SAAADI. The V gene end was trimmed by 3 bases and the J gene end by 6 bases; junction bases not matched to a gene: 8. This CDR3 comprises 15 residues. The CDR3 DNA is TGCGCCAGCAGTGAAGTTTTACGGGACAGGGATGGCTACACCTTC. Protein product: CASSEVLRDRDGYTF.